This T cell receptor beta chain was sequenced for a study of cytomegalovirus exposure and HLA in healthy donors. Study in general: About 79% of around 390 genotyped donors fell in the Caucasian-associated ancestry cluster. Whole-study findings and limits: It is likely that the observed cluster of highly shared sequence variants was a sequencing artifact.

It was with 60 Vbeta and 13 Jbeta primers that the PCR ran. Sequencing used immunoSEQ multiplex PCR; TCRdb keeps in-frame clones, though not all of them. The sample includes some 160,000 clones, 60% to 85% of them seen just once. Germline CDR1 reads SGHRS; CDR2 reads YFSETQ. The J segment lost 3 bases and the V segment lost 5 bases, leaving 7 bases of the junction unmatched. This CDR3 has 14 residues. The table lists this clone with a few counts. Its antigen is currently unknown. The sequence came from a middle-aged woman in good health and CMV-seronegative. The rearrangement joins TRBV5-1 to TRBJ1-1; 7 bases fit TRBD1. The sample comprised PBMCs. The CDR3 DNA reads TGCGCCAGCAGAAGACAGGGATCGGACACTGAAGCTTTCTTT. It is translated as CASRRQGSDTEAFF.